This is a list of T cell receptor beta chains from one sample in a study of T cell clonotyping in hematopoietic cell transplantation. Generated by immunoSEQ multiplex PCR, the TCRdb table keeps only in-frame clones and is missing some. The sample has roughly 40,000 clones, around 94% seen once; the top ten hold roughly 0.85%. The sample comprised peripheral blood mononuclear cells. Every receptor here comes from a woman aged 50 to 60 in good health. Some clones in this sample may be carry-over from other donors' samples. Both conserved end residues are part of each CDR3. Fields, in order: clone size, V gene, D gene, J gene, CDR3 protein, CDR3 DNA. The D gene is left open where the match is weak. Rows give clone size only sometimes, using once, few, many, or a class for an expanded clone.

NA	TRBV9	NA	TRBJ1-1	CASSVAPQGTEAFF	TGTGCCAGCAGCGTAGCTCCACAGGGCACTGAAGCTTTCTTT
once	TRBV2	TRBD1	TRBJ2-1	CASSDSTPQGRGNEQFF	TGTGCCAGCAGTGATTCAACACCACAGGGGCGAGGTAATGAGCAGTTCTTC
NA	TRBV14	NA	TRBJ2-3	CASSHNIGSTDTQYF	TGTGCCAGCAGCCATAACATAGGCAGCACAGATACGCAGTATTTT
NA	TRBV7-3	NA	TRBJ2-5	CASSLDHPETQYF	TGTGCCAGCAGCTTGGACCACCCGGAGACCCAGTACTTC
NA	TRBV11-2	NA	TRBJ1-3	CASRSKRSGNTIYF	TGTGCCAGCAGATCCAAACGGTCTGGAAACACCATATATTTT
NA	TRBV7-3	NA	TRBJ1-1	CASSVQGLDTEAFF	TGTGCCAGCAGCGTGCAGGGTCTCGACACTGAAGCTTTCTTT
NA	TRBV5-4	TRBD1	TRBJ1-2	CASSLGDRLNYGYTF	TGTGCCAGCAGCTTAGGGGACAGACTCAACTATGGCTACACCTTC
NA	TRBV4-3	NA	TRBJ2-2	CASSQGRDTGELFF	TGCGCCAGCAGCCAAGGAAGAGACACCGGGGAGCTGTTTTTT
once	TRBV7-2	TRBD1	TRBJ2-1	CASSLVGQGLGSDEQFF	TGTGCCAGCAGCTTAGTGGGACAGGGTTTAGGCTCAGATGAGCAGTTCTTC
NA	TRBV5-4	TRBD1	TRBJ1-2	CAIARTGGINYGYTF	TGTGCCATCGCGAGAACAGGGGGCATTAACTATGGCTACACCTTC
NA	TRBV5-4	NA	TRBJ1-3	CASSQGPGTSGNTIYF	TGTGCCAGCAGCCAAGGGCCCGGGACGTCTGGAAACACCATATATTTT
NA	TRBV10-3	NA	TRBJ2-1	CAISEYNEQFF	TGTGCCATCAGTGAGTACAATGAGCAGTTCTTC
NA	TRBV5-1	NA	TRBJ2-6	CASDPAGVGANVLTF	TGCGCCAGCGACCCGGCAGGGGTCGGGGCCAACGTCCTGACTTTC
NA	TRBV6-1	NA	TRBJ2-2	CASSGRTENTGELFF	TGTGCCAGCAGTGGAAGGACGGAGAACACCGGGGAGCTGTTTTTT
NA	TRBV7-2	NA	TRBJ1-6	CASRDPNSPLHF	TGTGCCAGCAGGGATCCCAATTCACCCCTCCACTTT
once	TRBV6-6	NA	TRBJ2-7	CASRGATSYEQYF	TGTGCCAGCAGGGGGGCTACCTCCTACGAGCAGTACTTC
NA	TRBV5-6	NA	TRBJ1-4	CASSRVLNEKLFF	TGTGCCAGCAGCCGGGTCCTTAATGAAAAACTGTTTTTT
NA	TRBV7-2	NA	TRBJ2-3	CASSLYADTQYF	TGTGCCAGCAGCTTATACGCAGATACGCAGTATTTT
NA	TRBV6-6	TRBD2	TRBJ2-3	CASRPGLEANTQYF	TGTGCCAGCAGGCCGGGACTAGAGGCTAATACGCAGTATTTT
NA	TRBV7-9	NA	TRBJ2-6	CASSLGGGWSGANVLTF	TGTGCCAGCAGCTTAGGCGGCGGCTGGTCTGGGGCCAACGTCCTGACTTTC
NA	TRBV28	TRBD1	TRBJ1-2	CASSPDRGYGYTF	TGTGCCAGCAGTCCCGACAGGGGCTATGGCTACACCTTC
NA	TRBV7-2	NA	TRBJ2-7	CASSRKTGSYEQYF	TGTGCCAGCAGCCGAAAGACGGGGTCCTACGAGCAGTACTTC
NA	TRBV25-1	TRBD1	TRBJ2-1	CASRRTGGNNEQFF	TGTGCCAGCAGAAGGACAGGCGGTAACAATGAGCAGTTCTTC
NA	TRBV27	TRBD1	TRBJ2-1	CASSSNLDTRTGANEQFF	TGTGCCAGCAGTTCCAACCTAGACACCAGGACAGGGGCGAATGAGCAGTTCTTC
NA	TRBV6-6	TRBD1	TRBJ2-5	CASSSTDRGKTQYF	TGTGCCAGCTCTTCGACGGACAGGGGAAAGACCCAGTACTTC
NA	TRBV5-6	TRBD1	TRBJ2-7	CASSLGMTGGEQYF	TGTGCCAGCAGCTTGGGAATGACAGGGGGCGAGCAGTACTTC
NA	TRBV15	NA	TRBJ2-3	CATSPPTDTQYF	TGTGCCACCAGCCCCCCCACAGATACGCAGTATTTT
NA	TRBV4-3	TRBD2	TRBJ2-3	CASSQSVRGAGRDTQYF	TGCGCCAGCAGCCAAAGCGTGCGGGGGGCCGGGAGAGATACGCAGTATTTT
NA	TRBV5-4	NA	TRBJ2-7	CASSFGGPTSYEQYF	TGTGCCAGCAGCTTCGGGGGCCCGACCTCCTACGAGCAGTACTTC
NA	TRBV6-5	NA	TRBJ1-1	CASTPTAVDTEAFF	TGTGCCAGCACCCCGACGGCGGTGGACACTGAAGCTTTCTTT
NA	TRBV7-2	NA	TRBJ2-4	CASREASKNIQYF	TGTGCCAGCAGAGAGGCGAGCAAAAACATTCAGTACTTC
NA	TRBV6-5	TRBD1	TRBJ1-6	CASSYVTGGSSLHF	TGTGCCAGCAGTTACGTGACAGGGGGCTCGTCCCTCCACTTT
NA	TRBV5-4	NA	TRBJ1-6	CASSLYTGSSMSPLHF	TGTGCCAGCAGCTTGTATACAGGGAGTTCGATGTCGCCCCTCCACTTT
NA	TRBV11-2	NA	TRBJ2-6	CASSLDRRVGANVLTF	TGTGCCAGCAGCTTAGATCGGAGGGTTGGGGCCAACGTCCTGACTTTC
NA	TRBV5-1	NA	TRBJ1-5	CASSPTTDQPQHF	TGCGCCAGCAGCCCGACGACGGACCAGCCCCAGCATTTT
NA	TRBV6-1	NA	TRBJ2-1	CASSDRVGNEQFF	TGTGCCAGCAGTGACAGGGTTGGGAATGAGCAGTTCTTC
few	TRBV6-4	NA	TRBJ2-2	CASSETVNTGELFF	TGTGCCAGCAGTGAGACAGTGAACACCGGGGAGCTGTTTTTT
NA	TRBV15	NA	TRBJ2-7	CATSRAGRVGGYEQYF	TGTGCCACCAGCAGAGCAGGGCGCGTTGGAGGCTACGAGCAGTACTTC
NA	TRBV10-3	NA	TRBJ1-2	CAISGVGANYGYTF	TGTGCCATCAGTGGGGTAGGGGCCAACTATGGCTACACCTTC
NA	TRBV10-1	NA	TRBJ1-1	CASSESGRSTEAFF	TGCGCCAGCAGTGAGTCCGGTCGGAGCACTGAAGCTTTCTTT
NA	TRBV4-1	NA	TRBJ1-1	CASSQGGGLNTEAFF	TGCGCCAGCAGCCAAGGGGGAGGATTGAACACTGAAGCTTTCTTT
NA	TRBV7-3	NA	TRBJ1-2	CASSRGPEDYGYTF	TGTGCCAGCAGCCGGGGGCCAGAGGACTATGGCTACACCTTC
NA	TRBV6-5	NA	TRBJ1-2	CASSYEAVGYGYTF	TGTGCCAGCAGTTACGAGGCGGTAGGCTATGGCTACACCTTC
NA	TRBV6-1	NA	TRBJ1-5	CASSDLGNQPQHF	TGTGCCAGCAGTGATTTAGGCAATCAGCCCCAGCATTTT
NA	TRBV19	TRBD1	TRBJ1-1	CASSIDRGMNTEAFF	TGTGCCAGTAGTATCGACAGGGGAATGAACACTGAAGCTTTCTTT
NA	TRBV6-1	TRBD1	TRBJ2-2	CASRQGAPTGELFF	TGTGCCAGCAGACAGGGGGCGCCCACCGGGGAGCTGTTTTTT
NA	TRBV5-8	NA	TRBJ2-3	CASSLVVDTQYF	TGTGCCAGCAGCTTGGTGGTAGATACGCAGTATTTT
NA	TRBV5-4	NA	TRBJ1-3	CASSLDSSGNTIYF	TGTGCCAGCAGCCTGGACAGCTCTGGAAACACCATATATTTT